This T cell receptor beta chain was profiled in a study of neoadjuvant anti-PD-1 for oral cavity cancer. This sample's time point: after neoadjuvant nivolumab, at surgical resection. The patients had HPV-negative, locally advanced oral cavity squamous cell carcinoma. No culture or expansion preceded analysis of these blood cells. The CDR3 extends over 16 amino acids. CDR1 is MNHEY and CDR2 is SVGAGI in the germline V gene. V was trimmed by 4 bases and J by 1 base, leaving 11 bases between them. Blood libraries mostly used roughly 0.5 ug genomic DNA, six replicates each. Produced via immunoSEQ multiplex PCR; TCRdb's table is partial and in-frame only. The table records approximately 15,000 clones, approximately 77% of them present only once.

This receptor was identified in a person aged 40-85 years with oral cavity squamous cell carcinoma. The J gene is TRBJ2-6, the V gene TRBV6-5; tentative D call: TRBD1 (5 bases). The source was PBMCs, collected after nivolumab (anti-PD-1) treatment. Written as DNA, the CDR3 is TGTGCCAGCAGTTTATCCAGGGTGTCTGGGGCCAACGTCCTGACTTTC. Translation: CASSLSRVSGANVLTF.